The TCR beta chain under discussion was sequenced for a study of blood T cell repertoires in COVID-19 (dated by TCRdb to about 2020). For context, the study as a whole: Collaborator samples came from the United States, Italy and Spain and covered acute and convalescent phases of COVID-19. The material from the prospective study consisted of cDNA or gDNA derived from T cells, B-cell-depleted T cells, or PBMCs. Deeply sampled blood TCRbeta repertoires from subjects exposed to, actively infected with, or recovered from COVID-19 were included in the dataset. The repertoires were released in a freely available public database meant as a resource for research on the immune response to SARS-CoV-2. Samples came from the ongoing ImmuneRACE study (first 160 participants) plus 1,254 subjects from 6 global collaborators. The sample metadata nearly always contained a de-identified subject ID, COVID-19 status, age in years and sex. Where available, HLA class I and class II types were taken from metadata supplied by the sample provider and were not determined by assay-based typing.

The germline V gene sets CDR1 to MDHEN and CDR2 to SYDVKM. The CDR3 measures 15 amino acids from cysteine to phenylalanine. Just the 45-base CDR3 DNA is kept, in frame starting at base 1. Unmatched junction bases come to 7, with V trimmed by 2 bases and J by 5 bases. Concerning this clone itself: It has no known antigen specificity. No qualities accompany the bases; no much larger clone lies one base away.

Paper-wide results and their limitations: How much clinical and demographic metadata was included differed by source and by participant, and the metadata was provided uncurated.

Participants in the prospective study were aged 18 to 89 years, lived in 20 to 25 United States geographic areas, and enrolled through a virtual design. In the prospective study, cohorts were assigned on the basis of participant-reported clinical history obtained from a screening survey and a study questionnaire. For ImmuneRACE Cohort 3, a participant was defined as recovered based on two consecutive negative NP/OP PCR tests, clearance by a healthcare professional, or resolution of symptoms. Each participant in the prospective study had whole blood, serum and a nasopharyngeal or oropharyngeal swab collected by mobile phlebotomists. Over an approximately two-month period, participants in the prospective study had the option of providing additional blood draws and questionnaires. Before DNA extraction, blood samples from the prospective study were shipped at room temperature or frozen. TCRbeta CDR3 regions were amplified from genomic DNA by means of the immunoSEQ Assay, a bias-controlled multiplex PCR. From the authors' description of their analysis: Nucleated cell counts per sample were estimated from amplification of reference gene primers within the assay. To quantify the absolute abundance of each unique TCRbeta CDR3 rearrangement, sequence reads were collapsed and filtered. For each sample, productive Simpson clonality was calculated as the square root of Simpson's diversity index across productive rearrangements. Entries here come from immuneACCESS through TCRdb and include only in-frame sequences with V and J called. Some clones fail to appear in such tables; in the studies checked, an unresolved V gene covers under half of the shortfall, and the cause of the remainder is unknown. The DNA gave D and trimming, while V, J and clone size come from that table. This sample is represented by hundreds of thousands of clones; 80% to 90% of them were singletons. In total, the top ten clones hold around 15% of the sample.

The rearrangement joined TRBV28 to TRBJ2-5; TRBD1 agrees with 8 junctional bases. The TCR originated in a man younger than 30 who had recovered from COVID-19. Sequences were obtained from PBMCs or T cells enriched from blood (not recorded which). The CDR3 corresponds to CASSLGQGAGETQYF. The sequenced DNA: TGTGCCAGCAGTTTAGGGCAGGGGGCGGGTGAGACCCAGTACTTC.